This TCR beta chain came from a study of CD8+CD57+ T cells in acquired aplastic anemia. For this clonotype: The antigen is not known.

Whole-study results and caveats: Patients and controls had CD8+ Simpson's diversity values that were not significantly distinct. Approximately 30 CD8+ CDR3 sequences were shared between patients and controls.

This CDR3 spans 14 amino acids. Germline V gene data show CDR1 as DFQATT and CDR2 as SNEGSKA (reference sequence). V lost 4 bases, J lost 2 bases, and 15 bases lay in between. Genomic DNA constituted the template upon which TCR beta VDJ and CDR3 profiling was performed. TCRdb reprocessed the reads via MiXCR and lists one record per CDR3 protein. The table has hundreds of thousands of distinct CDR3 sequences, roughly three fifths seen once; the top ten hold 6.5% to 10%. Sequenced sample: sorted CD4+, CD8+, or CD8+CD57+ T cells (not recorded which) from PBMCs. The TCR comes from a human donor with severe aplastic anemia or a healthy control (not recorded which). The genes are TRBV20-1 and TRBJ2-7; a weak D match, TRBD1 (6 bases). The CDR3 bases are TGCAGTGCTACAGGGGATGAACGGACCTACGAGCAGTACTTC. Protein: CSATGDERTYEQYF.